This T cell receptor (beta chain) is from a study of PD-1 and CTLA-4 blockade in melanoma. Method: immunoSEQ multiplex PCR; TCRdb's copy keeps in-frame clones and lacks some. Of around 31,000 clones in the sample, 88% were seen once. Germline trimming cut 4 bases from V and 4 bases from J; bases unmatched to any gene: 9. Germline CDR1 and CDR2: KGHDR and SFDVKD. This CDR3 comprises 16 residues. The sequence came from a human donor with melanoma. The chain couples TRBV24-1 to TRBJ2-1; 7 bases are shared with TRBD1. Sequenced material: CD8+ T cells from peripheral blood, taken from a patient given anti-PD-1 treatment. CDR3 sequence: CATSESEGANYNEQFF. The CDR3 DNA reads as TGTGCCACCAGTGAGTCAGAGGGGGCGAATTACAATGAGCAGTTCTTC.